This TCR beta chain is drawn from a study of cytomegalovirus exposure and HLA in healthy donors. Findings of the study overall: Most subjects' HLA-A and HLA-B alleles were reportedly predicted from TCR beta sequences.

This clone has just a few counts. Antigen unknown. PCR employed 60 Vbeta and 13 Jbeta primers. The table came from immunoSEQ multiplex PCR; TCRdb's copy has only in-frame clones and leaves some out. The sample lists fewer than 200,000 clones; roughly 70% were seen once. This CDR3 contains 13 residues. The germline gives CDR1 MGHDK, CDR2 SYGVNS. The V end was cut by 4 bases, the J end by 8 bases, with 14 bases between. The chain links TRBV25-1 to TRBJ1-2; no reliable D call. This TCR derives from a girl aged 5-17 years in good health and CMV-seronegative. Material: PBMCs. The CDR3 protein is CASSVTAQAGYTF. The CDR3, as DNA: TGTGCCAGCAGTGTCACCGCTCAGGCAGGCTACACCTTC.